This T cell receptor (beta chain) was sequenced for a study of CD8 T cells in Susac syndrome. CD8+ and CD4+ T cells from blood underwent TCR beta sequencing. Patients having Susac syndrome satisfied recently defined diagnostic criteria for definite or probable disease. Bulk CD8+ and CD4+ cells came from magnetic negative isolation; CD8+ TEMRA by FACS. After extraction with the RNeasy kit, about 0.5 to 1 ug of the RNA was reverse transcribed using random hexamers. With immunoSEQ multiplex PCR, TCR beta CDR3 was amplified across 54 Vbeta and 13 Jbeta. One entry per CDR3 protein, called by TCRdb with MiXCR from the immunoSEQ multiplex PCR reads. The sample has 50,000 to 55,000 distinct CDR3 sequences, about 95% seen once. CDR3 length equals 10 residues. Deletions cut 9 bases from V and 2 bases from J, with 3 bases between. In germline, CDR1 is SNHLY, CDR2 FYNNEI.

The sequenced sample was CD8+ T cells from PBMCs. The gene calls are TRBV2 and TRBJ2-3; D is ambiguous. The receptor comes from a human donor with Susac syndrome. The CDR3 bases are TGTGCCAGACCCACAGATACGCAGTATTTT. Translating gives CARPTDTQYF.